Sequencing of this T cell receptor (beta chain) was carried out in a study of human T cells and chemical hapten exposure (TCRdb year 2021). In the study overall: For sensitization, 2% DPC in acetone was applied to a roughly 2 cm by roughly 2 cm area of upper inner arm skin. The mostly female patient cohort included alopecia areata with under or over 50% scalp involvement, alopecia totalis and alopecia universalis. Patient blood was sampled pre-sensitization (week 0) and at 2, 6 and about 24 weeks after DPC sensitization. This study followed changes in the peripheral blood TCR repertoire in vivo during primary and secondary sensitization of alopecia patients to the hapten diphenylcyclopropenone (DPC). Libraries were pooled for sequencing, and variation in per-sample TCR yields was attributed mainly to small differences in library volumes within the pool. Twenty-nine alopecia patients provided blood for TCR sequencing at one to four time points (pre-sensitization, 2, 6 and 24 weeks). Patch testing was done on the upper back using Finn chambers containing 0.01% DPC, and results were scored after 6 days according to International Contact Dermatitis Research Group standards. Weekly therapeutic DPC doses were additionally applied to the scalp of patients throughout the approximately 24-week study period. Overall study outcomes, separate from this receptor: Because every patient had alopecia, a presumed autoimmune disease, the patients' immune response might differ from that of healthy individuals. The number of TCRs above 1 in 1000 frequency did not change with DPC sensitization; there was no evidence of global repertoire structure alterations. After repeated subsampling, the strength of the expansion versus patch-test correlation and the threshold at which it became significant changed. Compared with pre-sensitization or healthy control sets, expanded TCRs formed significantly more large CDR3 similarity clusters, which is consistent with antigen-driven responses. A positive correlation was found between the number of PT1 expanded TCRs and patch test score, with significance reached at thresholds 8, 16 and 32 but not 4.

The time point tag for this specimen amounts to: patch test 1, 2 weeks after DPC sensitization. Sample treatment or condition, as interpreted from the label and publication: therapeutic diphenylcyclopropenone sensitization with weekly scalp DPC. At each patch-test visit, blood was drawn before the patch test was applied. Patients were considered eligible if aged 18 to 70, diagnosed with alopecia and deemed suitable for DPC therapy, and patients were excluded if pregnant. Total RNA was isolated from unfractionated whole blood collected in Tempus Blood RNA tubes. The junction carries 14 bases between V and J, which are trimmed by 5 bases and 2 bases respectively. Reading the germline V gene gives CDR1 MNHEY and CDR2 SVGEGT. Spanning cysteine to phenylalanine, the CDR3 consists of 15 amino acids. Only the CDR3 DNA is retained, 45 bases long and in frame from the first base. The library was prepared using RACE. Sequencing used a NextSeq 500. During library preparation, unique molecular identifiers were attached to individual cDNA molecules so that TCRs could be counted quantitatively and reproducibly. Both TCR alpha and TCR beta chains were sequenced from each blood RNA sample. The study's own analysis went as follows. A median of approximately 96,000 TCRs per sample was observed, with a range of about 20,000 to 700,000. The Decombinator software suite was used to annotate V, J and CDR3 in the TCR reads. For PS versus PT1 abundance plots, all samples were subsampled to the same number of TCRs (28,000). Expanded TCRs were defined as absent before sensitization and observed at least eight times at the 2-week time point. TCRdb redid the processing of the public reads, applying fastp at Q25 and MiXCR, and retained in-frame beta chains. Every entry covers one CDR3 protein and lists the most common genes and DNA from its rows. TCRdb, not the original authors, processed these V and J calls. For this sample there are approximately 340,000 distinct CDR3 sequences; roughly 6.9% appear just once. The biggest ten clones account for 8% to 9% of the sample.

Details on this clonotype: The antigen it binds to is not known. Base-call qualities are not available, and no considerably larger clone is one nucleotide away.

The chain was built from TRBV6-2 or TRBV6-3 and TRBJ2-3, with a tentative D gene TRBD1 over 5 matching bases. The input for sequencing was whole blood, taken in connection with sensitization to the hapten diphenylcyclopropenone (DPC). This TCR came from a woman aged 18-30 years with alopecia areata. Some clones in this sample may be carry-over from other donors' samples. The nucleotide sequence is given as TGTGCCAGCAGTGATGGGGCTCTGAACACAGATACGCAGTATTTT. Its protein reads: CASSDGALNTDTQYF.